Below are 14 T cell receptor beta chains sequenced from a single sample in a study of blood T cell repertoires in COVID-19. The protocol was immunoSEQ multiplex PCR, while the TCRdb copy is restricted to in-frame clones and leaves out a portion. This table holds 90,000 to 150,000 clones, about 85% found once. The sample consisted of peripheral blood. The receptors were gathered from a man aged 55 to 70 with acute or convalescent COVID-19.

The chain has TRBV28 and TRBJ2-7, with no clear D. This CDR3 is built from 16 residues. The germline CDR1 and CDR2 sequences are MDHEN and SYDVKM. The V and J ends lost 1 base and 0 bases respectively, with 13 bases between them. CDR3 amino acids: CASSLSRRRSSYEQYF. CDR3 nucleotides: TGTGCCAGCAGTTTATCCCGGCGCCGGAGCTCCTACGAGCAGTACTTC.

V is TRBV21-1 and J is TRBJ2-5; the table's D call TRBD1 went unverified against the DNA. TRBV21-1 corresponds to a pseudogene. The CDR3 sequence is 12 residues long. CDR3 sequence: CANNRGQETQYF. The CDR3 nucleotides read TGTGCCAACAACAGGGGGCAAGAGACCCAGTACTTC.

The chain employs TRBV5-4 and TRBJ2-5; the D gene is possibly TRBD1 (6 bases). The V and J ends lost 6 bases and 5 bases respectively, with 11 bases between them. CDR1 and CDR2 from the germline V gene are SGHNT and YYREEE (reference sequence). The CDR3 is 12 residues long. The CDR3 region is CASMGRGETQYF. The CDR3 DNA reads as TGTGCCAGCATGGGAAGGGGGGAGACCCAGTACTTC.

CDR3 nucleotide sequence: TGTGCCAGCAGCCAAGGAGGCTACGATCAGCCCCAGCATTTT. The encoded protein is CASSQGGYDQPQHF. V and J are TRBV4-2 and TRBJ1-5; D remains unclear. Germline CDR1 and CDR2: LGHNA and YNFKEQ. The V end lost 1 base, the J end lost 5 bases, and 9 bases lay between the germline ends. This CDR3 contains 14 residues.

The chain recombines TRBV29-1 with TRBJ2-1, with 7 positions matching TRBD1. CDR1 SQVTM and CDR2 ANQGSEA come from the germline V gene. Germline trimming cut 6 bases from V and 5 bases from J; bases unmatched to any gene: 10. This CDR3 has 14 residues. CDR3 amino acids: CSVSDRFPNNEQFF. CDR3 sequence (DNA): TGCAGCGTCTCGGACAGGTTTCCAAACAATGAGCAGTTCTTC.

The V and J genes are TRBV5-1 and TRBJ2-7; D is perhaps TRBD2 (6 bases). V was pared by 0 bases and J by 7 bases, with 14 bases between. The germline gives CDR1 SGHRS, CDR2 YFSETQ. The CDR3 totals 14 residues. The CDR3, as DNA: TGCGCCAGCAGCTTGGGCGGGGTTGAGGGGGAGCAGTACTTC. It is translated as CASSLGGVEGEQYF. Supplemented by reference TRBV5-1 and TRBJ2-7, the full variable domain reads KAGVTQTPRYLIKTRGQQVTLSCSPISGHRSVSWYQQTPGQGLQFLFEYFSETQRNKGNFPGRFSGRQFSNSRSEMNVSTLELGDSALYLCASSLGGVEGEQYFGPGTRLTVT.

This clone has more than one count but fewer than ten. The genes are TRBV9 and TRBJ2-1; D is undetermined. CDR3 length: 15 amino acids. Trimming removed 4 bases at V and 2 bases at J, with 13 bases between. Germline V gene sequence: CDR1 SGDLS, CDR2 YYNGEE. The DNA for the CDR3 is TGTGCCAGCAGCCCCGGCAGCGAGACCTACAATGAGCAGTTCTTC. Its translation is CASSPGSETYNEQFF.

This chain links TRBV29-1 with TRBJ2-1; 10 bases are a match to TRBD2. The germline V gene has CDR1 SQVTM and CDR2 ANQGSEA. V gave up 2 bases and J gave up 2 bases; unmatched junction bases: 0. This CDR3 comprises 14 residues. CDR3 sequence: CSVELAGAYNEQFF. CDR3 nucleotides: TGCAGCGTTGAACTAGCGGGAGCCTACAATGAGCAGTTCTTC.

The CDR3 is CASSLQGIYNEQFF. In DNA, the CDR3 is TGTGCCAGCAGCCTACAGGGGATCTACAATGAGCAGTTCTTC. V is TRBV2 and J is TRBJ2-1; the match to TRBD1 covers 7 bases. This CDR3 is built from 14 residues. With 6 bases clipped from V and 3 bases from J, the junction kept 5 bases outside the gene matches. Looked up from germline, CDR1 is SNHLY and CDR2 is FYNNEI.

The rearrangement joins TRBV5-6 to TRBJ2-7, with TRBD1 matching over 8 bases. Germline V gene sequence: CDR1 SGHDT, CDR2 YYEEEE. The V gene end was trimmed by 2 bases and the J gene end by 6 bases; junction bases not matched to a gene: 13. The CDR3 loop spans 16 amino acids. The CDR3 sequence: CASSLIGWAGGSEQYF. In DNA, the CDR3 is TGTGCCAGCAGCTTAATAGGATGGGCAGGGGGCTCCGAGCAGTACTTC.

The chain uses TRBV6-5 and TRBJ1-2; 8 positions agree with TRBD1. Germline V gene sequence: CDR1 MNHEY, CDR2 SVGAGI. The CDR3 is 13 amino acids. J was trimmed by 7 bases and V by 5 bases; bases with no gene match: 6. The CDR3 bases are TGTGCCAGCAGTCAGTACAGGGGGGGTGGCTACACCTTC. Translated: CASSQYRGGGYTF.

The CDR3 coding sequence is TGTGCCAGCAGCCGCGACTTAGCGGGCACCGGGGAGCTGTTTTTT. Translating gives CASSRDLAGTGELFF. This rearrangement joins TRBV3-1 (or the pseudogene TRBV3-2) to TRBJ2-2, with TRBD2 matching over 7 bases. In germline, CDR1 is LGHDT, CDR2 YNNKEL (reference sequence). After removal of 4 bases from V and 4 bases from J, the junction contained 6 bases not matched to a gene. This CDR3 comprises 15 residues.

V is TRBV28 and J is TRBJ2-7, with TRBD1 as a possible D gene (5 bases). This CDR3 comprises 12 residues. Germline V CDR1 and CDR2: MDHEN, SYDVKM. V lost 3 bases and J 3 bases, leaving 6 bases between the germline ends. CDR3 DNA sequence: TGTGCCAGCAGTTTTCAGGGCTACGAGCAGTACTTC. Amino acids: CASSFQGYEQYF.

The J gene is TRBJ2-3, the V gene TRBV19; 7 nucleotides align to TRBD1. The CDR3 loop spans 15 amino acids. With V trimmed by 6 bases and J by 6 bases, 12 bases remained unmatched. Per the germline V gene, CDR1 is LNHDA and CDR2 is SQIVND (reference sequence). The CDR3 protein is CASSPRGQGVDTQYF. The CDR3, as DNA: TGTGCCAGTAGCCCGAGGGGGCAGGGAGTGGATACGCAGTATTTT.